Below, 29 T cell receptor beta chains from the same sample are listed, as sequenced in a study of graft-versus-host responses after intestinal transplantation. Their antigen targets remain unknown. Assay used: immunoSEQ multiplex PCR; TCRdb lists only in-frame clones, some missing. The sample records about 89,000 clones, roughly 91% being singletons. Material: unstimulated CD8+ T cells sorted from spleen or lymph node cells, obtained before intestinal transplant. The receptors were sampled from a human donor who received an intestinal transplant.

The rearrangement links TRBV11-3 to TRBJ2-1; 11 nucleotides match TRBD2. V shed 2 bases and J 4 bases; nucleotides not matched to a gene: 7. This CDR3 has 17 amino acids. Germline V gene sequence: CDR1 SGHNT, CDR2 YENEEA. The CDR3 loop is CASSLTTSGGPYNEQFF. The CDR3 DNA is TGTGCCAGCAGCTTAACTACTAGCGGGGGTCCATACAATGAGCAGTTCTTC.

Regarding this clone: Different DNA sequences within this sample yield the same CDR3. The chain uses TRBV14 and TRBJ2-7, with 8 nucleotides matching TRBD1. The J segment lost 2 bases and the V segment lost 4 bases, leaving 4 bases of the junction unmatched. Looked up from germline, CDR1 is SGHDN and CDR2 is FVKESK. CDR3 length: 14 residues. CDR3 loop: CASSPGQGPYEQYF. Here the CDR3 DNA reads TGTGCCAGCAGCCCCGGACAGGGCCCCTACGAGCAGTACTTC.

The chain combines TRBV2 with TRBJ2-7; no firm D call. Trimming removed 7 bases from V and 0 bases from J, with 7 bases in between. The germline CDR1 and CDR2 sequences are SNHLY and FYNNEI. This CDR3 is 12 amino acids long. The CDR3 nucleotides are TGTGCCAGCATGGGCTACTCCTACGAGCAGTACTTC. Translated, it gives CASMGYSYEQYF.

The J gene is TRBJ2-1, the V gene TRBV9; possible D gene TRBD2, 7 bases. The V gene lost 0 bases and the J gene lost 5 bases, with 15 bases spanning the gap. The CDR3 has 16 residues. Germline V gives CDR1 SGDLS, CDR2 YYNGEE. The CDR3 loop is CASSVDLGGGHNEQFF. The CDR3 DNA reads as TGTGCCAGCAGCGTAGACTTAGGGGGGGGCCACAATGAGCAGTTCTTC.

V is TRBV11-2 and J is TRBJ1-2; tentatively, D is TRBD1 (5 bases). CDR1 and CDR2 (germline): SGHAT, FQNNGV. With 1 base removed from V and 8 bases from J, the gap between germline ends came to 20 bases. The CDR3 has 16 residues. CDR3 DNA sequence: TGTGCCAGCAGCTTAGGTTCAGTCGAAAGGGGCACGGGCTACACCTTC. This gives the protein CASSLGSVERGTGYTF.

The rearrangement links TRBV27 to TRBJ2-3, with a tentative D call TRBD2 (6 bases). The CDR3 covers 17 residues. Germline CDR1 MNHEY, CDR2 SMNVEV (reference sequence). With 7 bases removed from V and 4 bases from J, the gap between germline ends came to 24 bases. Written as DNA, the CDR3 is TGTGCCAGCACCCTCTACCCCCAAACAGGAGGGTCAGATACGCAGTATTTT. Protein sequence: CASTLYPQTGGSDTQYF.

V usage is TRBV7-9 and J usage is TRBJ1-2; D is ambiguous. V dropped 5 bases and J dropped 2 bases, with 9 bases sitting between them. Germline loops: CDR1 SEHNR, CDR2 FQNEAQ (reference sequence). The CDR3 runs to 13 residues. CDR3 nucleotide sequence: TGTGCCAGCAGCCAGGCGGGGAACTATGGCTACACCTTC. It yields the protein CASSQAGNYGYTF.

This clone was recorded only once. The chain joins TRBV27 to TRBJ2-1; D might be TRBD1 (6 bases). Germline V lookup: CDR1 MNHEY, CDR2 SMNVEV (reference sequence). The CDR3 spans 15 residues. The ends were cut back, 2 bases at V and 3 bases at J, with 11 bases in the middle. The CDR3 coding sequence is TGTGCCAGCAGTTTAGGGGGCAGTCTCTACAATGAGCAGTTCTTC. It is translated as CASSLGGSLYNEQFF.

The rearrangement joins TRBV27 to TRBJ2-7, with 8 nucleotides matching TRBD2. V shed 2 bases and J 2 bases; nucleotides not matched to a gene: 5. Germline CDR1 MNHEY, CDR2 SMNVEV (reference sequence). The CDR3 totals 15 residues. The CDR3 reads CASSLKTSVTYEQYF. CDR3 bases: TGTGCCAGCAGTTTAAAGACTAGCGTAACCTACGAGCAGTACTTC.

The chain combines TRBV30 with TRBJ1-3; D remains unclear. This CDR3 has 13 amino acids. V was pared by 7 bases and J by 0 bases, with 10 bases between. Germline V gene sequence: CDR1 GTSNPN, CDR2 SVGIG (reference sequence). The CDR3 here is CASTVPSGNTIYF. CDR3 nucleotide sequence: TGTGCCTCCACAGTACCCTCTGGAAACACCATATATTTT. Full variable domain (missing parts from reference TRBV30 and TRBJ1-3): SQTIHQWPATLVQPVGSPLSLECTVEGTSNPNLYWYRQAAGRGLQLLFYSVGIGQISSEVPQNLSASRPQDRQFILSSKKLLLSDSGFYLCASTVPSGNTIYFGEGSWLTVV.

The rearrangement joins TRBV7-9 to TRBJ2-7; no definite D call. With 5 bases removed from V and 5 bases from J, the gap between germline ends came to 13 bases. In germline, CDR1 is SEHNR, CDR2 FQNEAQ (reference sequence). The CDR3 contains 13 residues. The CDR3 is CASSAPLGNEQYF. CDR3 DNA sequence: TGTGCCAGCAGCGCCCCATTGGGCAACGAGCAGTACTTC.

This clone has just one count. The rearrangement joins TRBV7-9 to TRBJ2-2; TRBD1 matches 7 bases. This CDR3 is built from 15 residues. Germline values: CDR1 SEHNR, CDR2 FQNEAQ (reference sequence). The junction had 5 bases not matched to a gene; V was cut back by 5 bases and J by 2 bases. The CDR3 here is CASSLRGTNTGELFF. The CDR3 DNA reads as TGTGCCAGCAGCCTCAGGGGGACAAACACCGGGGAGCTGTTTTTT. The full variable domain, its missing parts supplied by reference TRBV7-9 and TRBJ2-2, is DTGVSQNPRHKITKRGQNVTFRCDPISEHNRLYWYRQTLGQGPEFLTYFQNEAQLEKSRLLSDRFSAERPKGSFSTLEIQRTEQGDSAMYLCASSLRGTNTGELFFGEGSRLTVL.

V is TRBV27 and J is TRBJ2-2, with 8 positions matching TRBD1. Germline V gene lookup returns CDR1 MNHEY and CDR2 SMNVEV (reference sequence). The junction had 10 bases not matched to a gene; V was cut back by 7 bases and J by 6 bases. The CDR3 covers 15 residues. The CDR3 DNA reads as TGTGCCAGCACCCTGGGACAGGCCGGTTCCGGGGAGCTGTTTTTT. Protein sequence: CASTLGQAGSGELFF.

The chain is built from TRBV7-2 and TRBJ2-7; 8 bases map to TRBD2. The CDR3 extends over 14 amino acids. CDR1 is SGHTA, CDR2 FQGNSA, per germline. The ends lost 3 bases at V and 2 bases at J; junction bases unmatched: 3. The chain's CDR3 is CASSFGGATYEQYF. CDR3 DNA: TGTGCCAGCAGCTTCGGGGGGGCCACCTACGAGCAGTACTTC.

This chain links TRBV30 with TRBJ2-7, with 12 bases identical to TRBD1. From germline, CDR1 is GTSNPN and CDR2 SVGIG (reference sequence). The CDR3 contains 14 residues. The J segment lost 7 bases and the V segment lost 1 base, leaving 5 bases of the junction unmatched. The CDR3 region is CAWSGGQGADEQYF. CDR3 bases: TGTGCCTGGAGTGGGGGACAGGGGGCCGATGAGCAGTACTTC.

This sequence joins TRBV7-2 and TRBJ1-2, with 8 nucleotides matching TRBD1. Germline-derived CDR1 and CDR2 are SGHTA and FQGNSA. CDR3 length: 17 residues. The junction had 13 bases not matched to a gene; V was cut back by 5 bases and J by 2 bases. The DNA for the CDR3 is TGTGCCAGCAGCGTTACCTACGGGACAGGCCCCAACTATGGCTACACCTTC. Translating gives CASSVTYGTGPNYGYTF. Complete variable domain (other parts from reference TRBV7-2 and TRBJ1-2): GAGVSQSPSNKVTEKGKDVELRCDPISGHTALYWYRQSLGQGLEFLIYFQGNSAPDKSGLPSDRFSAERTGGSVSTLTIQRTQQEDSAVYLCASSVTYGTGPNYGYTFGSGTRLTVV.

This clone was seen once. The chain links TRBV4-1 to TRBJ1-6; 8 nucleotides agree with TRBD1. The V segment lost 1 base and the J segment 8 bases; nucleotides outside the gene matches: 7. The CDR3 contains 16 residues. Germline V gene data show CDR1 as MGHRA and CDR2 as YSYEKL. CDR3 bases: TGCGCCAGCAGCCAAGCTTCGGACAGGGAAGATTCACCCCTCCACTTT. As protein: CASSQASDREDSPLHF.

The chain has TRBV7-8 and TRBJ2-4, with 7 bases identical to TRBD2. The CDR3 length is 19 residues. Germline V gene lookup returns CDR1 SGHVS and CDR2 FQNEAQ. Losses at the gene ends were 1 base for V and 0 bases for J; bases not matched to a gene: 12. Written as DNA, the CDR3 is TGTGCCAGCAGCTTAGACATCCCTCTAGCGGAGAAAGCCAAAAACATTCAGTACTTC. Translation: CASSLDIPLAEKAKNIQYF.

V usage is TRBV5-1 and J usage is TRBJ2-5, with D maybe TRBD2 (6 bases). V was pared by 3 bases and J by 2 bases, with 11 bases between. Germline V gene lookup returns CDR1 SGHRS and CDR2 YFSETQ. The CDR3 runs to 14 residues. The CDR3, as DNA: TGCGCCAGCAGCTGGACCGGGACTCAAGAGACCCAGTACTTC. Protein product: CASSWTGTQETQYF.

This chain uses TRBV6-4 with TRBJ2-1, with no clear D. The germline V and J ends were trimmed by 1 base and 5 bases, with 6 bases remaining between them. This CDR3 is 13 amino acids long. Germline values: CDR1 MRHNA, CDR2 SNTAGT. Written as DNA, the CDR3 is TGTGCCAGCAGTGACTTAGTTGACAATGAGCAGTTCTTC. It translates to CASSDLVDNEQFF.

The V call is TRBV5-4, the J call TRBJ2-7; 7 nucleotides align to TRBD1. CDR3 length equals 14 residues. Trimming removed 4 bases from V and 1 base from J; junction bases left unmatched: 5. Germline-derived CDR1 and CDR2 are SGHNT and YYREEE (reference sequence). The CDR3 is CASSPLDRSYEQYF. CDR3 bases: TGTGCCAGCAGCCCCTTGGACAGGTCCTACGAGCAGTACTTC.

In this sample, this clone turned up a few times. The rearrangement joins TRBV10-2 to TRBJ2-4; 10 bases map to TRBD2. With V trimmed by 3 bases and J by 2 bases, 7 bases remained unmatched. There are 17 residues in the CDR3. Germline V gene lookup returns CDR1 WSHSY and CDR2 SAAADI. The CDR3 DNA sequence: TGCGCCAGCAGTGAAGGACTAGCGGACCTCACCAAAAACATTCAGTACTTC. This sequence encodes CASSEGLADLTKNIQYF.

This chain joins TRBV14 and TRBJ2-7; TRBD1 matches 9 bases. The trim removed 1 base at V and 3 bases at J, leaving 7 bases unmatched. Germline V gene sequence: CDR1 SGHDN, CDR2 FVKESK. The CDR3 covers 16 residues. The CDR3 reads CASSQVGGQGRYEQYF. CDR3 DNA sequence: TGTGCCAGCAGCCAAGTAGGCGGACAGGGGCGCTACGAGCAGTACTTC.

The chain combines TRBV7-9 with TRBJ2-7; 7 positions match TRBD2. V lost 1 base and J lost 2; bases outside the gene matches: 5. The CDR3 is 15 amino acids. Germline values: CDR1 SEHNR, CDR2 FQNEAQ (reference sequence). This CDR3 is CASSLVASGAYEQYF. The CDR3 nucleotides read TGTGCCAGCAGCTTAGTTGCTAGCGGTGCCTACGAGCAGTACTTC. The whole variable domain, filled in from reference TRBV7-9 and TRBJ2-7, reads DTGVSQNPRHKITKRGQNVTFRCDPISEHNRLYWYRQTLGQGPEFLTYFQNEAQLEKSRLLSDRFSAERPKGSFSTLEIQRTEQGDSAMYLCASSLVASGAYEQYFGPGTRLTVT.

This clone was detected once. This rearrangement joins TRBV19 to TRBJ1-2; D is perhaps TRBD1 (5 bases). Germline values: CDR1 LNHDA, CDR2 SQIVND (reference sequence). V shed 9 bases and J shed 6 bases, with 23 bases lying between them. This CDR3 has 15 residues. The CDR3 here is CASLQTVTTKNGYTF. Here the CDR3 DNA reads TGTGCCAGCTTACAGACAGTGACGACGAAGAATGGCTACACCTTC.

The rearrangement uses TRBV5-8 and TRBJ2-7, with no clear D. Germline values: CDR1 SGHTS, CDR2 YDEGEE. V lost 0 bases and J 7 bases, leaving 8 bases between the germline ends. The CDR3 length is 12 residues. The CDR3 spells CASSLGVLEQYF. The CDR3 nucleotides are TGTGCCAGCAGCTTGGGAGTCCTGGAGCAGTACTTC.

The genes are TRBV4-3 and TRBJ1-4; tentative D call: TRBD1 (6 bases). Germline CDR1 LGHNA, CDR2 YSLEER. The CDR3 spans 15 residues. Trimming shortened V by 0 bases and J by 8 bases, and 13 bases separated the two germline ends. This chain's CDR3 is CASSQDWQGQEKLFF. In DNA form, the CDR3 reads TGCGCCAGCAGCCAAGATTGGCAGGGACAAGAAAAACTGTTTTTT.

The V and J genes are TRBV19 and TRBJ1-1, with a weak D call TRBD1 (5 bases). Germline CDR1 LNHDA, CDR2 SQIVND (reference sequence). The CDR3 has 14 residues. Trimming shortened V by 6 bases and J by 4 bases, and 15 bases separated the two germline ends. Here the CDR3 DNA reads TGTGCCAGTAGAATCGCCGACAGTCCCACTGAAGCTTTCTTT. This gives the protein CASRIADSPTEAFF.

This rearrangement joins TRBV27 to TRBJ2-7, with D unresolved. The germline V and J ends were trimmed by 2 bases and 2 bases, with 16 bases remaining between them. The CDR3 runs to 16 residues. Germline-derived CDR1 and CDR2 are MNHEY and SMNVEV (reference sequence). CDR3 protein: CASSLEGGVLAYEQYF. CDR3 nucleotide sequence: TGTGCCAGCAGTTTAGAAGGCGGAGTTTTGGCCTACGAGCAGTACTTC.